The 16 T cell receptor beta chains below come from one sample, sequenced in a study of cytomegalovirus exposure and HLA in healthy donors. A multiplex PCR was run with 60 Vbeta primers and 13 Jbeta primers. TCRdb's copy holds only in-frame clones and misses some; the assay was immunoSEQ multiplex PCR. The sample holds under 200,000 clones, over 60% seen once. The sequenced material came from PBMCs. Receptors originate from a man between 35 and 55 years old in good health and CMV-seronegative.

The chain combines TRBV5-4 with TRBJ2-1, with 16 bases that match TRBD2. The CDR3 is 16 amino acids. V gave up 4 bases and J gave up 8 bases; unmatched junction bases: 6. In germline, CDR1 is SGHNT, CDR2 YYREEE (reference sequence). CDR3 nucleotides: TGTGCCAGCAGCAAGGGACTAGCGGGGGGGTGGGATGAGCAGTTCTTC. It codes for CASSKGLAGGWDEQFF.

V gene TRBV6-4 combines with J gene TRBJ2-2; D gene unclear. This CDR3 region has 11 residues. The V end lost 8 bases, the J end lost 6 bases, and 7 bases lay between the germline ends. Germline lookup yields CDR1 MRHNA and CDR2 SNTAGT. CDR3 coding DNA: TGTGCCAGCGGGCAGGCCGGGGAGCTGTTTTTT. Residues: CASGQAGELFF.

This clone was counted between two and nine times. J is TRBJ1-1 and V is TRBV5-6; a possible D gene is TRBD1 (5 bases). The CDR3 has 15 residues. V gave up 2 bases and J gave up 1 base, with 12 bases separating them. CDR1 SGHDT and CDR2 YYEEEE come from the germline V gene. The CDR3 loop is CASSLLPGSNTEAFF. The CDR3 region has the DNA TGTGCCAGCAGCTTACTCCCAGGGTCGAACACTGAAGCTTTCTTT.

J is TRBJ2-2 and V is TRBV4-3, with D hard to call. CDR1 and CDR2 from the germline V gene are LGHNA and YSLEER. This CDR3 is built from 14 residues. Trimming took 0 bases from V and 5 from J, leaving 7 bases between them. The CDR3 coding sequence is TGCGCCAGCAGCCAAGATAGCCTAACCGGGGAGCTGTTTTTT. It codes for CASSQDSLTGELFF.

The CDR3 DNA reads as TGTGCCAGCAGCCCGGACACTGAAGCTTTCTTT. Protein: CASSPDTEAFF. This chain joins TRBV5-8 and TRBJ1-1; D remains ambiguous. Germline loops: CDR1 SGHTS, CDR2 YDEGEE. The CDR3 consists of 11 residues. V gave up 4 bases and J gave up 3 bases, with 4 bases separating them.

The chain links TRBV9 to TRBJ2-3; 10 bases align to TRBD2. The CDR3 extends over 16 amino acids. Germline V gene sequence: CDR1 SGDLS, CDR2 YYNGEE. Trimming at V came to 1 base and at J to 0 bases, leaving 2 bases not matched to a gene. Here the CDR3 DNA reads TGTGCCAGCAGCGTACTTAGCGGGGGGAGCACAGATACGCAGTATTTT. Residues: CASSVLSGGSTDTQYF.

This rearrangement joins TRBV7-8 to TRBJ1-1; no clear D gene. Trimming pared 1 base from V and 0 bases from J, leaving 18 bases between. CDR1 is SGHVS and CDR2 is FQNEAQ in the germline V gene. The length of the CDR3 is 18 residues. This CDR3 reads CASSLEVVIDRLNTEAFF. For the CDR3, the DNA is TGTGCCAGCAGCTTAGAAGTAGTGATAGATCGTTTGAACACTGAAGCTTTCTTT.

The chain combines TRBV27 with TRBJ1-6; no definite D call. CDR1 MNHEY and CDR2 SMNVEV come from the germline V gene (reference sequence). V lost 3 bases and J lost 7, with 7 bases in between. The CDR3 has 13 residues. This CDR3 reads CASSFRGNSPLHF. The DNA of the CDR3 is TGTGCCAGCAGTTTCCGGGGAAATTCACCCCTCCACTTT.

The chain uses TRBV4-1 and TRBJ1-2, with 7 bases lining up with TRBD1. With 1 base clipped from V and 7 bases from J, the junction kept 9 bases outside the gene matches. Germline V gene data show CDR1 as MGHRA and CDR2 as YSYEKL. The length of the CDR3 is 15 residues. CDR3 loop: CASSQVRDSGIGYTF. CDR3 nucleotide sequence: TGCGCCAGCAGCCAAGTAAGGGACAGCGGAATTGGCTACACCTTC.

The chain uses TRBV12-5 and TRBJ2-3, with 10 bases that match TRBD1. Germline V gene sequence: CDR1 LGHNT, CDR2 FRNRAP. CDR3 length: 23 amino acids. Trimming took 7 bases from V and 3 from J; bases not matched to a gene: 31. The CDR3: CASASVPPTRDRGRFPGTDTQYF. CDR3 DNA: TGTGCTAGTGCCTCCGTACCCCCAACCCGGGACAGGGGACGTTTCCCAGGGACAGATACGCAGTATTTT.

V gene TRBV14 combines with J gene TRBJ1-5, with D possibly TRBD1 on 6 matching bases. This CDR3 has 17 residues. V was trimmed by 1 base and J by 5 bases, leaving 18 bases between them. Germline values: CDR1 SGHDN, CDR2 FVKESK. CDR3 sequence reads: CASSQGLQGLFDQPQHF. In DNA form, the CDR3 reads TGTGCCAGCAGCCAAGGACTCCAGGGGTTGTTCGATCAGCCCCAGCATTTT.

The DNA for the CDR3 is TGCAGCGCCCGAATACCGGGACAGCGGACTGGGACCCAGTACTTC. Its protein is CSARIPGQRTGTQYF. The chain couples TRBV29-1 to TRBJ2-5; TRBD1 aligns across 7 bases. CDR1 and CDR2 from the germline V gene are SQVTM and ANQGSEA. The CDR3 runs 15 residues. V was pared by 7 bases and J by 7 bases, with 18 bases of the junction left unmatched.

This clone was seen just once. The CDR3 DNA sequence: TGTGCCAGCTCACCAACCAGGGCTATGAACACTGAAGCTTTCTTT. As protein: CASSPTRAMNTEAFF. V is TRBV18 and J is TRBJ1-1; the D gene is possibly TRBD1 (5 bases). CDR1 and CDR2 (germline): KGHSH, LQKENI. This CDR3 is 15 amino acids long. Trimming cost V 2 bases and J 0 bases, with 10 bases left between them. Filled out from reference TRBV18 and TRBJ1-1, the complete variable domain reads NAGVMQNPRHLVRRRGQEARLRCSPMKGHSHVYWYRQLPEEGLKFMVYLQKENIIDESGMPKERFSAEFPKEGPSILRIQQVVRGDSAAYFCASSPTRAMNTEAFFGQGTRLTVV.

J is TRBJ1-3 and V is TRBV29-1; 7 bases agree with TRBD1. This CDR3 is 15 amino acids long. The germline CDR1 and CDR2 sequences are SQVTM and ANQGSEA. V trimming: 5 bases; J trimming: 0 bases; junction bases outside the gene matches: 7. In nucleotides, the CDR3 is TGCAGCGTTATTCCTGGGACAGACTCTGGAAACACCATATATTTT. Amino acids: CSVIPGTDSGNTIYF.

The chain joins TRBV2 to TRBJ2-4; TRBD2 might be the D (5 bases). Trimming shortened V by 7 bases and J by 3 bases, and 22 bases separated the two germline ends. Looked up from germline, CDR1 is SNHLY and CDR2 is FYNNEI. The CDR3 is 17 residues long. This CDR3 reads CASKPQDGIQFKNIQYF. The CDR3 bases are TGTGCCAGCAAGCCCCAAGACGGGATCCAATTCAAAAACATTCAGTACTTC.

The chain combines TRBV5-4 with TRBJ2-1; 12 nucleotides line up with TRBD2. This CDR3 region has 16 residues. With 4 bases clipped from V and 7 bases from J, the junction kept 9 bases outside the gene matches. CDR1 is SGHNT, CDR2 YYREEE, per germline (reference sequence). In DNA, the CDR3 is TGTGCCAGCAGCCAGTCTAGCGGGAGGGCCCTAAATGAGCAGTTCTTC. Its translation: CASSQSSGRALNEQFF.